This T cell receptor beta chain emerged from a study of tumor-infiltrating lymphocytes in primary liver carcinoma. Reverse transcription of approximately 500 ng total RNA with a constant-region primer produced TCR beta cDNA. ARM-PCR, slightly modified, supplied the TCR beta libraries through three nested multiplex PCR rounds. TRBV1-TRBV30 forward primers paired with a C-beta reverse primer were used in the first two PCR rounds, which ran approximately 10 cycles each. In TCRdb, the multiplex PCR reads were re-called with MiXCR into one record per CDR3 protein. Of some 180,000 distinct CDR3 sequences in the sample, about 82% were seen once. CDR3 length: 15 residues. Germline values: CDR1 LGHNA, CDR2 YSLEER. Co-extraction of RNA and DNA was performed on about 19-32 mg of unsorted bulk tissue. Patients had chronic HBV infection and were treatment-naive. For this clonotype: Its antigen is not identified. At one end the junction does not follow the germline gene, possibly because of a read error.

Notes on the study in general: Roughly 8-25% of top clones, and no more, occurred in all five tumor regions. Tumors carried a top-250-clone fraction significantly exceeding that of blood (p = 0.039).

The TCR sequence derives from a man in his forties or fifties with primary liver carcinoma and hepatitis B virus infection. The source material was tumor tissue from primary liver carcinoma. The chain employs TRBV4-3 and TRBJ2-1; possible D gene TRBD2, 5 bases. The CDR3, as DNA: TGCGCAAGCAGCCTAAATAGCGTGAGTAGTAGTGAGCAGTTCTTC. Its protein is CASSLNSVSSSEQFF.